The 5 T cell receptor beta chains reported below all come from one sample, sequenced in a study of shared clonotypes between healthy human individuals. Here immunoSEQ multiplex PCR was the method, and the copy in TCRdb shows in-frame clones only, minus some. This repertoire shows 2 million to 2.5 million clones, 90% to 95% found once; its top ten account for roughly 0.36%. The sample taken for sequencing was naive CD4+ T cells from PBMCs. Described subset: CD45RA+ positively selected. The receptors here all came from a man aged 18 to 29 in good health. Some clones in this sample may be carry-over from other donors' samples.

A remark on this clone: Other nucleotide sequences in the sample specify the same CDR3. This rearrangement joins TRBV28 to TRBJ1-2; weak D call: TRBD1 (6 bases). With 2 bases removed from V and 4 bases from J, the gap between germline ends came to 11 bases. Germline lookup yields CDR1 MDHEN and CDR2 SYDVKM. The CDR3 totals 14 residues. The CDR3 here is CASSLGGAGYGYTF. Here the CDR3 DNA reads TGTGCCAGCAGTTTAGGGGGGGCTGGCTATGGCTACACCTTC.

The gene calls are TRBV9 and TRBJ2-3; 11 nucleotides line up with TRBD2. Germline CDR1 SGDLS, CDR2 YYNGEE. The trim removed 5 bases at V and 3 bases at J, leaving 8 bases unmatched. This CDR3 has 16 residues. Here the CDR3 reads CASSQLAGVGTDTQYF. The CDR3 DNA reads as TGTGCCAGCAGTCAACTAGCGGGAGTAGGGACAGATACGCAGTATTTT.

This rearrangement joins TRBV4-2 to TRBJ1-4; D is perhaps TRBD1 (5 bases). The germline V and J ends were trimmed by 3 bases and 3 bases, with 11 bases remaining between them. The germline gives CDR1 LGHNA, CDR2 YNFKEQ. This CDR3 is 15 amino acids long. The CDR3 coding sequence is TGTGCCAGCAGCCATGGTGGCAGGGCTAATGAAAAACTGTTTTTT. Translating gives CASSHGGRANEKLFF.

The chain carries TRBV7-6 and TRBJ2-7, with TRBD2 matching over 9 bases. Germline V gene lookup returns CDR1 SGHVS and CDR2 FNYEAQ. J gave up 1 base and V 5 bases, and 9 bases lay outside the gene matches. The CDR3 covers 16 residues. The CDR3 protein is CASSLMALAGSYEQYF. In DNA form, the CDR3 reads TGTGCCAGCAGCCTAATGGCTCTAGCGGGATCCTACGAGCAGTACTTC. Complete variable domain (other parts from reference TRBV7-6 and TRBJ2-7): GAGVSQSPRYKVTKRGQDVALRCDPISGHVSLYWYRQALGQGPEFLTYFNYEAQQDKSGLPNDRFSAERPEGSISTLTIQRTEQRDSAMYRCASSLMALAGSYEQYFGPGTRLTVT.

The chain employs TRBV5-8 and TRBJ1-2, with no clear D. The CDR3 is 16 amino acids. Trimming left V 2 bases short and J 4 bases short, with 18 bases between. CDR1 and CDR2 from the germline V gene are SGHTS and YDEGEE. CDR3 bases: TGTGCCAGCAGCTTAAAGACCCCCGAAAGTTTCTATGGCTACACCTTC. It yields the protein CASSLKTPESFYGYTF.